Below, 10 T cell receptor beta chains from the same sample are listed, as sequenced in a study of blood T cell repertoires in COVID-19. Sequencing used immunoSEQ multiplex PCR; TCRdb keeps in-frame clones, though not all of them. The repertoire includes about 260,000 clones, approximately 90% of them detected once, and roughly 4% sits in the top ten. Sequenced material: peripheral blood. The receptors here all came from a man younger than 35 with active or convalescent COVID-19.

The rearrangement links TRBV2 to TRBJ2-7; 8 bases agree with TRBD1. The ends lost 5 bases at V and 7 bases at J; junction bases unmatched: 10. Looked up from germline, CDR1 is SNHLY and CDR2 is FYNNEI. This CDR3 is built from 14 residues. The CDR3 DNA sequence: TGTGCCAGCAGTTCCCCGGACAGGGCGGGAGAGCAGTACTTC. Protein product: CASSSPDRAGEQYF.

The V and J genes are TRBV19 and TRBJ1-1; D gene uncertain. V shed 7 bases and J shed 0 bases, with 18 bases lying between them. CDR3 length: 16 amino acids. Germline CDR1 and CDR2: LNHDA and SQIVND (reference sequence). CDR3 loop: CASKSSGGAMNTEAFF. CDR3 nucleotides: TGTGCCAGTAAATCATCCGGAGGCGCGATGAACACTGAAGCTTTCTTT.

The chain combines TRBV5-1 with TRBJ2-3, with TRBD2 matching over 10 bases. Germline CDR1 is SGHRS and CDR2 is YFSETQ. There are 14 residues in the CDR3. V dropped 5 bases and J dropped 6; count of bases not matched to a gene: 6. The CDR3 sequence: CASRLLAGLDTQYF. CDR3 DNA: TGCGCCAGCAGGTTACTAGCGGGGTTGGATACGCAGTATTTT.

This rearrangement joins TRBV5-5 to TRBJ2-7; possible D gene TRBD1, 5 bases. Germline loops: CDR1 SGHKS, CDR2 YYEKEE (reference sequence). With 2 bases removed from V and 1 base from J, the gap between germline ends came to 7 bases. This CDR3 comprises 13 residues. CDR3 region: CASSFDRSYEQYF. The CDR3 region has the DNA TGTGCCAGCAGCTTTGACAGATCCTACGAGCAGTACTTC.

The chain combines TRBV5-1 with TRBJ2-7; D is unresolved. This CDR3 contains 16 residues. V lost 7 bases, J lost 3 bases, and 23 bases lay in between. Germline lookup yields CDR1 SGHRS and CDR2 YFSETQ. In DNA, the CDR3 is TGCGCCAGCCGCAGGATCGGTGGGTCGAGCAACTACGAGCAGTACTTC. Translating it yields CASRRIGGSSNYEQYF.

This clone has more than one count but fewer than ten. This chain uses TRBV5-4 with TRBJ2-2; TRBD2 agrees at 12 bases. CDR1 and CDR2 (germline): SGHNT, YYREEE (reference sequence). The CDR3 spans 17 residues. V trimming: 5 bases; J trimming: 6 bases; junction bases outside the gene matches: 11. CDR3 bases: TGTGCCAGCAGTAGCCGGGCTAGCGGGAGGGCAGCCGGGGAGCTGTTTTTT. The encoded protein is CASSSRASGRAAGELFF. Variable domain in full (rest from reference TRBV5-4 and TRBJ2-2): ETGVTQSPTHLIKTRGQQVTLRCSSQSGHNTVSWYQQALGQGPQFIFQYYREEENGRGNFPPRFSGLQFPNYSSELNVNALELDDSALYLCASSSRASGRAAGELFFGEGSRLTVL.

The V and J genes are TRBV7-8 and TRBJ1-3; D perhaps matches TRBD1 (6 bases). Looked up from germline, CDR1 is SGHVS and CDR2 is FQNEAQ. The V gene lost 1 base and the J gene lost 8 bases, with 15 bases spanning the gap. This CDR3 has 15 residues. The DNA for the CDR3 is TGTGCCAGCAGCTTAGATCCCAGGGGAGAGGACACCATATATTTT. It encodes CASSLDPRGEDTIYF.

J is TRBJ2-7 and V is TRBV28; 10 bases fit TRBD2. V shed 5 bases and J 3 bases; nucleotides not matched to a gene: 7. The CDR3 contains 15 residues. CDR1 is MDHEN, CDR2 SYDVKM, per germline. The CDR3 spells CASSGSGGTIYEQYF. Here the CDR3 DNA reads TGTGCCAGCAGTGGTAGCGGGGGGACCATCTACGAGCAGTACTTC.

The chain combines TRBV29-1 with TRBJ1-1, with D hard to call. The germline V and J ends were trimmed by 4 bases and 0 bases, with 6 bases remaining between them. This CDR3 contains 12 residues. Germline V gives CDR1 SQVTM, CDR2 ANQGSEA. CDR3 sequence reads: CSVVAMNTEAFF. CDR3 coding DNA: TGCAGCGTTGTTGCGATGAACACTGAAGCTTTCTTT.

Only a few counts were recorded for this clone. CDR3 in amino acids: CASEEGARQAFF. Here the CDR3 DNA reads TGTGCCAGCGAGGAGGGGGCGCGTCAGGCTTTCTTT. This chain uses TRBV12-3 or TRBV12-4 with TRBJ1-1, with 7 bases that match TRBD1. The CDR3 totals 12 residues. V shed 8 bases and J 11 bases; nucleotides not matched to a gene: 11.